The present TCR beta chain was sequenced within a study of cytomegalovirus exposure and HLA in healthy donors. Data came from immunoSEQ multiplex PCR; TCRdb stores just in-frame clones and leaves some out. There are around 98,000 clones in the sample; around nine tenths occur only once, and more than 3% lies in the top ten. The study, taken as a whole, reports: According to the study, roughly 160 TCR beta chains were cytomegalovirus-associated. Under in vitro conditions, three CMV-associated chains were confirmed as specific for CMV antigens. Rare TCR sequences predominated, though certain public TCRs were found in many donors. High specificity and sensitivity for cytomegalovirus status were reported for the classifier.

The CDR3 totals 15 residues. V shed 5 bases and J 4 bases; nucleotides not matched to a gene: 7. The germline V gene has CDR1 MDHEN and CDR2 SYDVKM. On this clone itself: Its antigen is not identified.

This TCR was sampled from a woman in her thirties in good health and CMV-seronegative. What was sequenced was PBMCs. The chain joins TRBV28 to TRBJ1-3; 8 nucleotides match TRBD1. CDR3 bases: TGTGCCAGCAGTGCTGGGACAGGCCCGGGAAACACCATATATTTT. Amino acid sequence: CASSAGTGPGNTIYF.